The entry below gives a single TCR beta chain sequence along with its context. The antigen remains undetermined. Sequencing used immunoSEQ v3. Libraries were sequenced to some 2 million read pairs (survey) or roughly 4.5-6 million (deep). Produced via immunoSEQ multiplex PCR; TCRdb's table is partial and in-frame only. This sample carries about 46,000 clones, approximately 86% of them seen once, and the ten largest clones take less than 6%. The sample is drawn from a study of TIL therapy for anti-PD-1-resistant metastatic lung cancer. Time point here: pre-treatment sample, taken before nivolumab and TIL therapy. Adults with stage 4 NSCLC were enrolled in a phase I trial. Trimming took 6 bases from V and 4 from J; bases not matched to a gene: 4. The CDR3 contains 12 residues. Per germline, CDR1 SQVTM and CDR2 ANQGSEA. The study's findings and limits: TIL clonotype persistence in blood showed no apparent association with response. Treatment-naive, never-smoker and oncogene-addicted patients were overrepresented in this highly selected cohort.

The chain links TRBV29-1 to TRBJ2-3; 7 positions match TRBD1. Sample: blood, taken at baseline. This clonotype was obtained from a person aged 25 to 80 with non-small cell lung cancer. The CDR3 loop is CSVQDRPDTQYF. As DNA, the CDR3 is TGCAGCGTCCAGGACAGGCCAGATACGCAGTATTTT.